This T cell receptor (beta chain) was found in a study of T cell responses to AZD1222 COVID-19 vaccine. Study outcomes and limitations: Baseline seropositivity characterized only a handful of AZD1222 recipients. Nearly half of the spike-specific TCRs reportedly recognize variant regions that carry no mutations. The CD4 TCRs associated with vaccination extended across spike and predominated at 160-218 and 743-854.

V trimming: 1 base; J trimming: 3 bases; junction bases outside the gene matches: 3. CDR1 is SGHRS, CDR2 YFSETQ, per germline. This CDR3 region has 15 residues. Here immunoSEQ multiplex PCR was the method, and the copy in TCRdb shows in-frame clones only, minus some. This table has 150,000 or so clones, more than 75% appearing once. Concerning this clone itself: The antigen remains unidentified.

This sample comprised peripheral blood, obtained on day 0 of AZD1222 vaccination. The chain couples TRBV5-1 to TRBJ2-5, with TRBD2 identical over 10 bases. This TCR came from an adult in good health. The CDR3 is CASSLISGREETQYF. CDR3 coding DNA: TGCGCCAGCAGCTTGATAAGCGGGAGGGAAGAGACCCAGTACTTC.